This TCR beta chain was sequenced in a study of identical twins. For this clonotype: Its antigen remains unknown.

General observations from the study: It was out-of-frame TCR alpha sharing in monozygotic twins that models underestimated. Twins' excess sharing was less marked for out-of-frame beta sequences. The abundant beta clonotypes from cord blood had fewer insertions, and memory repertoires had none of this.

Template switching added a universal primer binding site, and final cDNA carried unique molecular identifiers. TCRdb recomputed calls from the 5' RACE reads with MiXCR, one row per CDR3 protein. The data hold 1.5 million or so distinct CDR3 sequences, with 32% observed a single time. The sequence was collected from a newborn girl in good health. The material sequenced was cord blood.

CDR3 sequence: CASSLAIGDSPHF. The CDR3 DNA is TGTGCCAGCAGCTTAGCGATCGGGGACAGCCCGCATTTT. The chain is built from TRBV11-2 and TRBJ1-5; 7 positions match TRBD1. This CDR3 has 13 amino acids. Germline assignment: CDR1 SGHAT and CDR2 FQNNGV. V lost 1 base and J lost 15; bases outside the gene matches: 9.